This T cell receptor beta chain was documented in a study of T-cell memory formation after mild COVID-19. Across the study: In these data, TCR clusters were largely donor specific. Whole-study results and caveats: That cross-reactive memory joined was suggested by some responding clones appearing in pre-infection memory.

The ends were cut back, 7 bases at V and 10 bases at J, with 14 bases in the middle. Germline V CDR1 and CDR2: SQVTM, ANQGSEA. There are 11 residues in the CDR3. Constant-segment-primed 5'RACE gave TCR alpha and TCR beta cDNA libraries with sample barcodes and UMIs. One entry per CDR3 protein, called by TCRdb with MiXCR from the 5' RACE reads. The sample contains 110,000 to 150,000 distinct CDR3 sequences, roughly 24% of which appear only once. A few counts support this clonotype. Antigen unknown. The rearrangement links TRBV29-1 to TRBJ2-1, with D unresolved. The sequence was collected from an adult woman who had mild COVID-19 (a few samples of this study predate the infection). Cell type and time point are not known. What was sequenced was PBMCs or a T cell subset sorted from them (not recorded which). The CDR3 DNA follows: TGCAGCGCCACCGAAGAATGGGAGCAGTTCTTC. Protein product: CSATEEWEQFF.